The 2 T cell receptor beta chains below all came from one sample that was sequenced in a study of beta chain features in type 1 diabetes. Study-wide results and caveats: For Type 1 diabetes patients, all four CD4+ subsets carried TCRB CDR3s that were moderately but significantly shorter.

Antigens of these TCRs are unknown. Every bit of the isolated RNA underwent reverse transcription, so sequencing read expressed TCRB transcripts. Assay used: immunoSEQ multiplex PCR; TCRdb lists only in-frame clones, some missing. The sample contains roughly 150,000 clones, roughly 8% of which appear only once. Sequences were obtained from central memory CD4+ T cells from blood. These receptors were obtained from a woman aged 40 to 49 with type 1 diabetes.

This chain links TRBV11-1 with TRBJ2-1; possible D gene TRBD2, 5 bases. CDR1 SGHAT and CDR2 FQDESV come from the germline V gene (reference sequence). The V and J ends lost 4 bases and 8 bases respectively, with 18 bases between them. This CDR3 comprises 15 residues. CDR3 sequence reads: CASSSPPGKEDEQFF. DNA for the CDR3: TGTGCCAGCAGCTCACCACCCGGGAAAGAGGATGAGCAGTTCTTC.

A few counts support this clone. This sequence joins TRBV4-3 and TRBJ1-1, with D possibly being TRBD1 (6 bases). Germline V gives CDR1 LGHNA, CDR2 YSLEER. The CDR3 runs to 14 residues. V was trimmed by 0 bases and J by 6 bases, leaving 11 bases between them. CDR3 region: CASSQDRGLAEAFF. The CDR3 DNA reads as TGCGCCAGCAGCCAAGATAGGGGGTTGGCTGAAGCTTTCTTT.